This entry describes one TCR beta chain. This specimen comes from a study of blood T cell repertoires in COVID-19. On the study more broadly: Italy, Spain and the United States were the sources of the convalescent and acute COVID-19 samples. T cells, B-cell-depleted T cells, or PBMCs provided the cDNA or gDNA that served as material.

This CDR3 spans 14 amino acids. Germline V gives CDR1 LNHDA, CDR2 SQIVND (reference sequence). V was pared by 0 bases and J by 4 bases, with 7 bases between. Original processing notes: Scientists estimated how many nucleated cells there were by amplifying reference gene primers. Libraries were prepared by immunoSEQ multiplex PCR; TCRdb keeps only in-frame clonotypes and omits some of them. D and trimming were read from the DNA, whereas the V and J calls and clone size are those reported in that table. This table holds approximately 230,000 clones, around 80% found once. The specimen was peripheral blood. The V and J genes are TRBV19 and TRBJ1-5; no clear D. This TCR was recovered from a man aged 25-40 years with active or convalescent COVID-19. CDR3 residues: CASSIDGGNQPQHF. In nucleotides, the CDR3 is TGTGCCAGTAGTATAGATGGCGGGAATCAGCCCCAGCATTTT.